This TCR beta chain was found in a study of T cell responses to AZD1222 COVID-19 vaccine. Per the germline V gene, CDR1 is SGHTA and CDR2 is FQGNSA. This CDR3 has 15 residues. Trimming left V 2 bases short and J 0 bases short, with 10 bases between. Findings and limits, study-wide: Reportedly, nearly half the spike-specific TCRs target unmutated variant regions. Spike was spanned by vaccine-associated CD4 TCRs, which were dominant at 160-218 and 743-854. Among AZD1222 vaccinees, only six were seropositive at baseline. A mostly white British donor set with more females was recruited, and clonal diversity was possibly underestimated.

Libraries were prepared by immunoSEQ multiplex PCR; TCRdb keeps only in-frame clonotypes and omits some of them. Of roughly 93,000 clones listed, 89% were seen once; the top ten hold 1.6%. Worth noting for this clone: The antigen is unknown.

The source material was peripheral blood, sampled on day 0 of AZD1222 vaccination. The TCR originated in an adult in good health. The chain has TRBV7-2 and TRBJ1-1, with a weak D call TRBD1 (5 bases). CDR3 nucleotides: TGTGCCAGCAGCTTACTTGGACATCTGAACACTGAAGCTTTCTTT. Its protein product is CASSLLGHLNTEAFF.